The clone carrying this T cell receptor (beta chain) was observed at least ten times. This CDR3 has 13 amino acids. Trimming pared 0 bases from V and 1 base from J, leaving 2 bases between. These data are taken from a study of patients and donors after allogeneic stem cell transplantation. TCRdb re-called the RT-PCR reads with MiXCR, one entry per CDR3 protein. The data hold approximately 12,000 distinct CDR3 sequences, with around 27% observed a single time. The chain uses TRBV12-3 or TRBV12-4 and TRBJ2-3; no clear D. The sequenced sample was blood, either unsorted or a sorted T cell fraction (not recorded which). The receptor was isolated from a human donor who was either an allogeneic HSCT recipient or a stem cell or donor lymphocyte infusion donor (not recorded which). It is not recorded whose cells these are; they may come from a transplant donor. The CDR3 loop reads CASSLARTDTQYF. The CDR3 DNA reads TGTGCCAGCAGTTTAGCTCGCACAGATACGCAGTATTTT.